Judged by abundance, the clone carrying this T cell receptor (beta chain) is medium-sized. Its antigen is currently unknown. This sample was included in a study of cytomegalovirus exposure and HLA in healthy donors. General study findings and limits: Earlier results showed most TCR beta V segments being productive about 87% or about 30% of the time.

Germline V gene sequence: CDR1 SGHRS, CDR2 YFSETQ. With 4 bases clipped from V and 6 bases from J, the junction kept 7 bases outside the gene matches. This CDR3 has 15 amino acids. The PCR made use of 60 Vbeta and 13 Jbeta primers. Original analysis: Approximately 11 million of 80 million or so unique TCR beta chains were shared, per a later count. Only in-frame clones appear in the TCRdb table, and some are missing; sequencing was by immunoSEQ multiplex PCR. Clone size and the V and J calls come from that table; the DNA yielded D and trimming. The sample lists some 71,000 clones; 60% to 70% were seen once. Sampled while nominally healthy, donors likely had unrecorded immune exposures.

This sequence joins TRBV5-1 and TRBJ2-2; 9 bases fit TRBD2. Source material: PBMCs. The sequence was collected from a man aged 40-55 years in good health and CMV-seropositive. In DNA, the CDR3 is TGCGCCAGCAGCATCGGGACTAGCCTTCCCGGGGAGCTGTTTTTT. This codes for CASSIGTSLPGELFF.